This T cell receptor (beta chain) is from a study of regulatory T cells in long-lasting Graves disease. Study overall: The antithyroid drugs taken by newly diagnosed Graves' patients had been used for under 3 months. Study results and limitations: Persistent disease showed a preference for TRBV28, TRBJ1-2 and TRBJ2-5. Fewer public clonotypes were shared by new patients (under 1,000) than by persistent patients (2,741).

The V gene's germline CDR1 is LNHDA and CDR2 SQIVND (reference sequence). The ends lost 4 bases at V and 6 bases at J; junction bases unmatched: 5. The CDR3 has 15 amino acids. HTBI primers from iRepertoire and Arm-PCR of CDR3 regions yielded the TCR beta libraries. One entry per CDR3 protein results from TCRdb running MiXCR on the multiplex PCR reads. The sample yields hundreds of thousands of distinct CDR3 sequences, around 12% seen once. The time point was: newly diagnosed GD, antithyroid drugs for less than 3 months. TCR sequences were obtained from RNA taken from PBMCs. This clonotype was recorded many times. The target antigen is unknown. This sample was shared with a second study, whose subject was T cells in Graves' hyperthyroidism and ophthalmopathy. That report adds: RT-PCR in the first round (using the HTBI primer set) targeted the TCR CDR3.

V is TRBV19 and J is TRBJ1-4, with 10 bases aligning to TRBD1. The receptor comes from a woman between 25 and 40 years old with Graves disease. Sequencing used peripheral blood mononuclear cells (PBMCs), obtained at new diagnosis, from a patient treated with antithyroid drugs. The DNA of the CDR3 is TGTGCCAGTAGTACGGGACAGGGGTTATATGAAAAACTGTTTTTT. Translating it yields CASSTGQGLYEKLFF. Filled out from reference TRBV19 and TRBJ1-4, the complete variable domain reads DGGITQSPKYLFRKEGQNVTLSCEQNLNHDAMYWYRQDPGQGLRLIYYSQIVNDFQKGDIAEGYSVSREKKESFPLTVTSAQKNPTAFYLCASSTGQGLYEKLFFGSGTQLSVL.